These 29 T cell receptor beta chains originate from one sample sequenced in a study of cytomegalovirus exposure and HLA in healthy donors. The repertoire was sequenced with immunoSEQ multiplex PCR; TCRdb's copy has only in-frame clones and lacks some. The profile shows fewer than 85,000 clones, roughly 92% of them singletons. Sequencing was performed on PBMCs. These receptors were taken from a woman aged 18-35 years in good health and CMV-seronegative.

This sequence joins TRBV5-4 and TRBJ1-2; D is unclear. The CDR3 is made up of 14 amino acids. Germline CDR1 reads SGHNT; CDR2 reads YYREEE (reference sequence). The V gene lost 2 bases and the J gene lost 5 bases, with 13 bases spanning the gap. CDR3 sequence: CASSFGAPEYGYTF. CDR3 coding DNA: TGTGCCAGCAGCTTCGGCGCTCCGGAGTATGGCTACACCTTC.

This chain uses TRBV7-9 with TRBJ1-1, with 8 bases matching TRBD1. CDR1 and CDR2 from the germline V gene are SEHNR and FQNEAQ (reference sequence). The CDR3 contains 15 residues. J was trimmed by 6 bases and V by 5 bases; bases with no gene match: 11. The CDR3 DNA reads TGTGCCAGCAGCCCGCCCCGACAGGGGAGAGCTGAAGCTTTCTTT. Protein sequence: CASSPPRQGRAEAFF.

This clone has only one observation. The chain carries TRBV18 and TRBJ2-7; TRBD2 is a possible D gene (5 bases). The V end was cut by 2 bases, the J end by 5 bases, with 7 bases between. The CDR3 loop spans 12 amino acids. The germline CDR1 and CDR2 sequences are KGHSH and LQKENI. CDR3 bases: TGTGCCAGCTCACCAAGAGGGAACGAGCAGTACTTC. Amino acids: CASSPRGNEQYF.

The CDR3 sequence: CATSPGQGGDEQYF. In DNA form, the CDR3 reads TGTGCCACCAGCCCGGGACAGGGGGGCGACGAGCAGTACTTC. This chain uses TRBV15 with TRBJ2-7; TRBD1 matches 11 bases. The trim removed 5 bases at V and 5 bases at J, leaving 5 bases unmatched. The length of the CDR3 is 14 residues. Looked up from germline, CDR1 is LNHNV and CDR2 is YYDKDF (reference sequence).

V and J are TRBV12-5 and TRBJ2-2; tentative D call: TRBD2 (5 bases). The V and J ends lost 6 bases and 6 bases respectively, with 8 bases between them. Germline values: CDR1 LGHNT, CDR2 FRNRAP. The CDR3 extends over 12 amino acids. The CDR3, as DNA: TGTGCTAGTGGCGGGGTTCCCGGGGAGCTGTTTTTT. Translating gives CASGGVPGELFF.

The V gene is TRBV30, the J gene TRBJ2-3, with D possibly matching TRBD1 (5 bases). The V end lost 7 bases, the J end lost 5 bases, and 19 bases lay between the germline ends. The CDR3 length is 14 residues. Germline V lookup: CDR1 GTSNPN, CDR2 SVGIG (reference sequence). CDR3 nucleotides: TGTGCCTTAATCAGGGATTTGGTCCGAGATACGCAGTATTTT. This sequence encodes CALIRDLVRDTQYF.

The chain couples TRBV30 to TRBJ2-1; TRBD2 agrees at 14 bases. Losses at the gene ends were 2 bases for V and 0 bases for J; bases not matched to a gene: 6. The germline V gene has CDR1 GTSNPN and CDR2 SVGIG (reference sequence). This CDR3 contains 18 residues. The CDR3 bases are TGTGCCTGGAGTCGACTAGCGGGGGGGCAGGGCTCCTACAATGAGCAGTTCTTC. It translates to CAWSRLAGGQGSYNEQFF. The variable domain in full, completed from reference TRBV30 and TRBJ2-1, reads SQTIHQWPATLVQPVGSPLSLECTVEGTSNPNLYWYRQAAGRGLQLLFYSVGIGQISSEVPQNLSASRPQDRQFILSSKKLLLSDSGFYLCAWSRLAGGQGSYNEQFFGPGTRLTVL.

The chain couples TRBV11-2 to TRBJ1-1; 9 bases map to TRBD1. V was pared by 0 bases and J by 6 bases, with 5 bases of the junction left unmatched. This CDR3 comprises 15 residues. Germline CDR1 reads SGHAT; CDR2 reads FQNNGV. In DNA form, the CDR3 reads TGTGCCAGCAGCTTAGACGCCGGGACAGGGCCTGAAGCTTTCTTT. Residues: CASSLDAGTGPEAFF.

This clone was seen more than once but under ten times. CDR3 in DNA: TGTGCCATCAACCCGACAGATTCCTATGGCTACACCTTC. Residues: CAINPTDSYGYTF. This rearrangement joins TRBV10-3 to TRBJ1-2; tentatively, D is TRBD1 (5 bases). CDR1 is ENHRY, CDR2 SYGVKD, per germline. The CDR3 runs to 13 residues. Trimming pared 7 bases from V and 4 bases from J, leaving 13 bases between.

The CDR3 coding sequence is TGTGCCAGCAGCCCACAGACGTGGACTAGCGGGGGGGCAGATACGCAGTATTTT. Its translation is CASSPQTWTSGGADTQYF. This sequence joins TRBV7-9 and TRBJ2-3; 15 bases agree with TRBD2. The CDR3 spans 18 residues. Germline assignment: CDR1 SEHNR and CDR2 FQNEAQ (reference sequence). Losses at the gene ends were 5 bases for V and 4 bases for J; bases not matched to a gene: 10. The whole variable domain, filled in from reference TRBV7-9 and TRBJ2-3, reads DTGVSQNPRHKITKRGQNVTFRCDPISEHNRLYWYRQTLGQGPEFLTYFQNEAQLEKSRLLSDRFSAERPKGSFSTLEIQRTEQGDSAMYLCASSPQTWTSGGADTQYFGPGTRLTVL.

V usage is TRBV6-6 and J usage is TRBJ1-6; TRBD1 matches at 8 bases. The CDR3 contains 14 residues. The V gene's germline CDR1 is MNHNY and CDR2 SVGAGI (reference sequence). J lost 8 bases, V lost 0 bases, and 0 bases had no gene match. CDR3 loop: CASSYSTGDSPLHF. CDR3 DNA: TGTGCCAGCAGTTACTCGACAGGGGATTCACCCCTCCACTTT.

In this sample, this clone turned up once. The CDR3 sequence: CASSPGSGGLYNEQFF. The DNA of the CDR3 is TGCGCCAGCAGCCCGGGGAGCGGGGGACTATACAATGAGCAGTTCTTC. The V call is TRBV5-1, the J call TRBJ2-1, with 8 positions matching TRBD2. CDR1 is SGHRS and CDR2 is YFSETQ in the germline V gene. Trimming took 4 bases from V and 4 from J; bases not matched to a gene: 10. The CDR3 has 16 amino acids. Together with reference TRBV5-1 and TRBJ2-1, the CDR3 gives the full variable domain: KAGVTQTPRYLIKTRGQQVTLSCSPISGHRSVSWYQQTPGQGLQFLFEYFSETQRNKGNFPGRFSGRQFSNSRSEMNVSTLELGDSALYLCASSPGSGGLYNEQFFGPGTRLTVL.

The CDR3 DNA is TGCGCCAGCAGCCCTGCACCTTTCCTAACCAGCGCGTTCGAAGGCTACACCTTC. Its protein is CASSPAPFLTSAFEGYTF. The gene calls are TRBV5-1 and TRBJ1-2; no definite D call. Germline CDR1 SGHRS, CDR2 YFSETQ. V was shortened by 4 bases and J by 8 bases, with 30 bases between the two germline ends. The CDR3 covers 18 residues.

The genes are TRBV14 and TRBJ1-1; D remains ambiguous. V dropped 0 bases and J dropped 1 base, with 3 bases sitting between them. From germline, CDR1 is SGHDN and CDR2 FVKESK. CDR3 size: 13 residues. CDR3 residues: CASSQDWNTEAFF. The CDR3 DNA sequence: TGTGCCAGCAGCCAAGACTGGAACACTGAAGCTTTCTTT.

This chain connects TRBV9 to TRBJ1-1; 7 bases align to TRBD1. Unmatched junction bases numbered 3, after V lost 4 bases and J lost 0 bases. Germline V gene sequence: CDR1 SGDLS, CDR2 YYNGEE. The CDR3 extends over 14 amino acids. CDR3 nucleotide sequence: TGTGCCAGCAGCCCACAGGGGATGAACACTGAAGCTTTCTTT. Translating it yields CASSPQGMNTEAFF.

The chain joins TRBV2 to TRBJ1-2; unclear D gene. Germline values: CDR1 SNHLY, CDR2 FYNNEI. This CDR3 spans 11 amino acids. The V gene lost 7 bases and the J gene lost 5 bases, with 8 bases spanning the gap. The CDR3 bases are TGTGCCAGCACCGAACTTTATGGCTACACCTTC. It codes for CASTELYGYTF.

The chain recombines TRBV4-1 with TRBJ1-2; D gene ambiguous. Germline lookup yields CDR1 MGHRA and CDR2 YSYEKL. Trimming shortened V by 1 base and J by 4 bases, and 13 bases separated the two germline ends. The CDR3 is 15 amino acids. CDR3 DNA sequence: TGCGCCAGCAGCCAAGTCGGGGTGAAGGGCTATGGCTACACCTTC. It specifies CASSQVGVKGYGYTF.

V is TRBV2 and J is TRBJ1-1, with 8 bases aligning to TRBD1. The trim removed 8 bases at V and 0 bases at J, leaving 2 bases unmatched. CDR3 length equals 13 residues. Looked up from germline, CDR1 is SNHLY and CDR2 is FYNNEI. Here the CDR3 DNA reads TGTGCCAGCCGACAGGGGTTGAACACTGAAGCTTTCTTT. Its protein product is CASRQGLNTEAFF.

This rearrangement joins TRBV19 to TRBJ1-5; 8 positions agree with TRBD1. The CDR3 runs 15 residues. V gave up 5 bases and J gave up 0 bases; unmatched junction bases: 3. CDR1 and CDR2 from the germline V gene are LNHDA and SQIVND (reference sequence). The CDR3 sequence: CASSVGTGSNQPQHF. As DNA, the CDR3 is TGTGCCAGTAGTGTCGGGACAGGTAGCAATCAGCCCCAGCATTTT. Complete variable domain (other parts from reference TRBV19 and TRBJ1-5): DGGITQSPKYLFRKEGQNVTLSCEQNLNHDAMYWYRQDPGQGLRLIYYSQIVNDFQKGDIAEGYSVSREKKESFPLTVTSAQKNPTAFYLCASSVGTGSNQPQHFGDGTRLSIL.

The genes are TRBV5-1 and TRBJ2-1; 15 bases are a match to TRBD2. The length of the CDR3 is 18 residues. Trimming removed 4 bases from V and 8 bases from J; junction bases left unmatched: 13. Germline V lookup: CDR1 SGHRS, CDR2 YFSETQ. This CDR3 reads CASSKGLAGGPRVDEQFF. CDR3 sequence (DNA): TGCGCCAGCAGCAAAGGACTAGCGGGGGGGCCGAGAGTCGATGAGCAGTTCTTC.

V gene TRBV29-1 combines with J gene TRBJ1-2, with unresolved D. V lost 7 bases and J 6 bases, leaving 15 bases between the germline ends. Germline assignment: CDR1 SQVTM and CDR2 ANQGSEA. This CDR3 spans 12 amino acids. The chain's CDR3 is CSAPHSGNGYTF. CDR3 coding DNA: TGCAGCGCCCCTCATTCTGGCAATGGCTACACCTTC.

V usage is TRBV9 and J usage is TRBJ1-2, with 9 nucleotides matching TRBD1. Germline CDR1 is SGDLS and CDR2 is YYNGEE. V was clipped by 4 bases and J by 8 bases; unmatched bases: 24. The CDR3 extends over 19 amino acids. CDR3 amino acids: CASSIPSPGQGLPLRGYTF. CDR3 in DNA: TGTGCCAGCAGCATTCCCTCCCCGGGACAGGGACTCCCTCTGCGCGGCTACACCTTC.

V is TRBV7-8 and J is TRBJ1-1; 7 bases fit TRBD1. J gave up 4 bases and V 5 bases, and 10 bases lay outside the gene matches. Germline V lookup: CDR1 SGHVS, CDR2 FQNEAQ. The CDR3 has 15 residues. The DNA of the CDR3 is TGTGCCAGCAGCGCGCGGGACAGTTTGTTCACTGAAGCTTTCTTT. Protein: CASSARDSLFTEAFF.

The chain carries TRBV6-1 and TRBJ1-2, with 7 bases aligning to TRBD1. J lost 8 bases, V lost 7 bases, and 10 bases had no gene match. Germline loops: CDR1 MNHNS, CDR2 SASEGT. The length of the CDR3 is 13 residues. This CDR3 reads CASTHDRVSGYTF. The CDR3 DNA sequence: TGTGCCAGCACCCACGACAGGGTGAGCGGCTACACCTTC.

J is TRBJ1-1 and V is TRBV29-1, with D perhaps matching TRBD1 (5 bases). Per germline, CDR1 SQVTM and CDR2 ANQGSEA. The CDR3 runs to 14 residues. The ends were cut back, 8 bases at V and 0 bases at J, with 16 bases in the middle. Here the CDR3 DNA reads TGCAGCACCAGGGAAAGGGGCATGAACACTGAAGCTTTCTTT. Its translation: CSTRERGMNTEAFF.

The chain recombines TRBV6-6 with TRBJ2-3, with D possibly TRBD1 on 6 matching bases. V lost 6 bases to trimming and J lost 3 bases, with 16 bases between them. This CDR3 is built from 15 residues. Germline lookup yields CDR1 MNHNY and CDR2 SVGAGI (reference sequence). CDR3 loop: CASSTPQGWTDTQYF. The CDR3 nucleotides are TGTGCCAGCAGCACCCCCCAGGGGTGGACAGATACGCAGTATTTT.

The chain couples TRBV23-1 to TRBJ2-7, with D possibly TRBD1 on 6 matching bases. TRBV23-1 falls under the ORF class, with uncertain function. The CDR3 is 12 residues long. Trimming took 9 bases from V and 4 from J, leaving 13 bases between them. This CDR3 is CASFRDNYEQYF. CDR3 in DNA: TGCGCCAGTTTCCGGGACAATTACGAGCAGTACTTC.

V gene TRBV29-1 combines with J gene TRBJ2-7; 8 positions match TRBD1. The CDR3 has 12 residues. The junction had 1 base not matched to a gene; V was cut back by 4 bases and J by 2 bases. Germline V CDR1 and CDR2: SQVTM, ANQGSEA. CDR3 sequence reads: CSVGDRTYEQYF. DNA of the CDR3: TGCAGCGTTGGGGACAGGACCTACGAGCAGTACTTC.

The V gene is TRBV28, the J gene TRBJ1-1, with unresolved D. Looked up from germline, CDR1 is MDHEN and CDR2 is SYDVKM. The CDR3 contains 17 residues. V gave up 4 bases and J gave up 1 base, with 19 bases separating them. This chain's CDR3 is CASSSHPAGGPNTEAFF. The CDR3 DNA reads TGTGCCAGCAGTTCCCACCCCGCCGGAGGCCCGAACACTGAAGCTTTCTTT.